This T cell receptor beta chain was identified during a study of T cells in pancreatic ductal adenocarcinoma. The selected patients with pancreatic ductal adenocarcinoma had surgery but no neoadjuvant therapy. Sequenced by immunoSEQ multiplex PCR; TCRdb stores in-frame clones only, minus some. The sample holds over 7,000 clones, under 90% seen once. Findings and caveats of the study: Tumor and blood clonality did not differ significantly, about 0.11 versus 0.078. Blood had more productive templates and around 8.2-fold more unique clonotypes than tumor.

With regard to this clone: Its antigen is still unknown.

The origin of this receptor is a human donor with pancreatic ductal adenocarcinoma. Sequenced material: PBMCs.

The CDR3 nucleotides read TGTGCCTGGAGTGGGAACAGGGGGGTTAACTATGGCTACACCTTC. This codes for CAWSGNRGVNYGYTF. The chain carries TRBV30 and TRBJ1-2; 8 bases are shared with TRBD1. This CDR3 is 15 amino acids long. The V and J ends lost 1 base and 1 base, in that order; junction bases with no gene match: 5. Germline CDR1 reads GTSNPN; CDR2 reads SVGIG (reference sequence).